The source of this T cell receptor (beta chain) is a study of blood T cell repertoires in COVID-19. Study-level background: PBMCs, B-cell-depleted T cells, or T cells were the source of the cDNA or gDNA that made up the material.

Per germline, CDR1 MNHEY and CDR2 SVGAGI. V dropped 4 bases and J dropped 5; count of bases not matched to a gene: 8. This CDR3 is built from 16 residues. In the original processing: Using reference gene primer amplification, nucleated cell counts were estimated. Libraries were prepared by immunoSEQ multiplex PCR; TCRdb keeps only in-frame clonotypes and omits some of them. For V, J and clone size, that table is used; D and trimming come from the DNA. The sample carries around 350,000 clones, about 87% recorded once. The receptor was derived from a human donor in a cohort sampled during active COVID-19. Sequenced material: peripheral blood. The genes are TRBV6-5 and TRBJ1-1; 12 nucleotides agree with TRBD1. The CDR3 DNA follows: TGTGCCAGCAGTTCCCTGGGACAGGGGGCAAGGACTGAAGCTTTCTTT. Its protein product is CASSSLGQGARTEAFF.